The subject of this entry is one TCR beta chain. These data are taken from a study of shared clonotypes between healthy human individuals. Only in-frame clones appear in the TCRdb table, and some are missing; sequencing was by immunoSEQ multiplex PCR. The profile shows about 2.3 million clones, 85% to 95% of them singletons. Germline V gene lookup returns CDR1 MDHEN and CDR2 SYDVKM. V was clipped by 2 bases and J by 1 base; unmatched bases: 5. This CDR3 spans 17 amino acids. The sample consisted of naive CD4+ T cells from PBMCs. Subset reported: CD45RA+ positively selected. This receptor was identified in a man younger than 35 in good health. Some clones in this sample may be carry-over from other donors' samples. This chain connects TRBV28 to TRBJ1-3; the match to TRBD1 covers 10 bases. CDR3 DNA: TGTGCCAGCAGTTTACCAGGGACAGGGGTTTCTGGAAACACCATATATTTT. Protein: CASSLPGTGVSGNTIYF. Based on the CDR3 plus reference TRBV28 and TRBJ1-3, the full variable domain is DVKVTQSSRYLVKRTGEKVFLECVQDMDHENMFWYRQDPGLGLRLIYFSYDVKMKEKGDIPEGYSVSREKKERFSLILESASTNQTSMYLCASSLPGTGVSGNTIYFGEGSWLTVV.